This T cell receptor beta chain comes out of a study of blood T cell repertoires in COVID-19. Study information: There were acute and convalescent COVID-19 samples, and they came from the United States, Italy and Spain. Sources were T cells, B-cell-depleted T cells, or PBMCs; the material itself was cDNA or gDNA.

In the source study's methods: Reference gene primers were amplified, and this amplification served to estimate nucleated cell counts. Here immunoSEQ multiplex PCR was the method, and the copy in TCRdb shows in-frame clones only, minus some. The V and J calls and clone size come from that table; D and trimming were worked out from the DNA. Of 160,000 or so clones listed, approximately 80% are singletons. CDR1 is KGHSH, CDR2 LQKENI, per germline. V was pared by 4 bases and J by 11 bases, with 14 bases between. This CDR3 region has 12 residues. This clone was detected once. The genes are TRBV18 and TRBJ1-1; TRBD1 is a possible D gene (5 bases). Sequenced material: peripheral blood. The receptor's source is a man between 60 and 70 years old with acute or convalescent COVID-19. The CDR3 reads CASSLTGGEAFF. The CDR3 DNA follows: TGTGCCAGCTCACTCACGGGAGGGGAGGCTTTCTTT.